These 31 T cell receptor beta chains originate from one sample sequenced in a study of cytomegalovirus exposure and HLA in healthy donors. This PCR relied on a set of 60 Vbeta primers and 13 Jbeta primers. Libraries were prepared by immunoSEQ multiplex PCR; TCRdb keeps only in-frame clonotypes and omits some of them. Counted here are roughly 150,000 clones, around four fifths occurring once; the ten biggest clones make up 9.7%. Sample: PBMCs. The receptors come from a man between 18 and 35 years old in good health and CMV-seropositive.

The chain carries TRBV6-1 and TRBJ1-6, with a possible D match to TRBD1 (6 bases). Germline lookup yields CDR1 MNHNS and CDR2 SASEGT. Trimming stripped 4 bases from V and 6 bases from J, with 10 bases between. CDR3 length: 14 residues. The CDR3 region is CASSATGFNSPLHF. Written as DNA, the CDR3 is TGTGCCAGCAGTGCGACAGGCTTTAATTCACCCCTCCACTTT.

In DNA, the CDR3 is TGTGCCAGCAGTCCTTACAGGGTGGCTGGGGCCAACGTCCTGACTTTC. The encoded protein is CASSPYRVAGANVLTF. The V gene is TRBV27, the J gene TRBJ2-6; D possibly corresponds to TRBD1 (6 bases). Germline values: CDR1 MNHEY, CDR2 SMNVEV (reference sequence). The ends were cut back, 5 bases at V and 2 bases at J, with 13 bases in the middle. The CDR3 totals 16 residues.

The rearrangement uses TRBV9 and TRBJ2-5, with 9 bases lining up with TRBD1. The CDR3 runs to 14 residues. With 4 bases clipped from V and 2 bases from J, the junction kept 3 bases outside the gene matches. Germline CDR1 and CDR2: SGDLS and YYNGEE. The CDR3 DNA reads TGTGCCAGCAGCCCCGACAGGGGGCAAGAGACCCAGTACTTC. Its protein is CASSPDRGQETQYF.

The chain employs TRBV6-1 and TRBJ1-2; weak D call: TRBD1 (5 bases). Per the germline V gene, CDR1 is MNHNS and CDR2 is SASEGT. V dropped 10 bases and J dropped 1 base, with 16 bases sitting between them. CDR3 size: 14 residues. The CDR3 sequence is CATTDGGHNYGYTF. CDR3 nucleotides: TGTGCCACGACAGATGGCGGACATAACTATGGCTACACCTTC.

This clone has a handful of counts. J is TRBJ2-1 and V is TRBV7-9; TRBD2 agrees at 10 bases. This CDR3 has 16 amino acids. V shed 2 bases and J 9 bases; nucleotides not matched to a gene: 10. Germline V lookup: CDR1 SEHNR, CDR2 FQNEAQ (reference sequence). Written as DNA, the CDR3 is TGTGCCAGCAGCTTAATGTCAGCGGGAGGGTTCGGTGAGCAGTTCTTC. As protein: CASSLMSAGGFGEQFF.

The table lists this clone with a count of one. The rearrangement joins TRBV2 to TRBJ2-2; 9 bases agree with TRBD1. The CDR3 totals 16 residues. Germline-derived CDR1 and CDR2 are SNHLY and FYNNEI. V dropped 6 bases and J dropped 4; count of bases not matched to a gene: 9. CDR3 residues: CASRRDRGSSTGELFF. The CDR3 nucleotides read TGTGCCAGCAGGCGAGACAGGGGGTCGTCCACCGGGGAGCTGTTTTTT.

V is TRBV28 and J is TRBJ1-3; D may be TRBD1 (6 bases). Germline V gives CDR1 MDHEN, CDR2 SYDVKM. The CDR3 is made up of 15 amino acids. V was cut by 4 bases and J by 1 base, with 11 bases left in between. CDR3 residues: CASSWGQLSGNTIYF. The CDR3 DNA follows: TGTGCCAGCAGTTGGGGGCAACTGTCTGGAAACACCATATATTTT.

Comments on this clone: The sample carries other DNA sequences with the same CDR3. V is TRBV6-5 and J is TRBJ2-7; tentative D call: TRBD1 (6 bases). The CDR3 spans 14 residues. Per germline, CDR1 MNHEY and CDR2 SVGAGI. V lost 0 bases and J 2 bases, leaving 8 bases between the germline ends. CDR3 nucleotides: TGTGCCAGCAGTTACTCACGACAGGCCTACGAGCAGTACTTC. It yields the protein CASSYSRQAYEQYF.

The sample holds a few counts of this clone. The CDR3 region is CASSQTGNTIYF. In DNA, the CDR3 is TGTGCCAGCAGCCAGACAGGAAACACCATATATTTT. The chain uses TRBV11-3 and TRBJ1-3; D not certain. Deletions cut 5 bases from V and 4 bases from J, with 6 bases between. The CDR3 sequence is 12 residues long. Germline V lookup: CDR1 SGHNT, CDR2 YENEEA.

This sequence joins TRBV27 and TRBJ2-6; 7 bases align to TRBD1. Germline V CDR1 and CDR2: MNHEY, SMNVEV (reference sequence). V lost 0 bases, J lost 4 bases, and 3 bases stayed unmatched. The CDR3 loop spans 16 amino acids. CDR3 coding DNA: TGTGCCAGCAGTTTATCCACAGGGGTCGGGGCCAACGTCCTGACTTTC. Its translation: CASSLSTGVGANVLTF.

This chain uses TRBV21-1 with TRBJ1-5. TRBV21-1 is an annotated pseudogene. This CDR3 is 14 amino acids long. For the CDR3, the DNA is TGTGCCAGCAGCTTTCTCTATAGCAATCAGCCCCAGCATTTT. It encodes CASSFLYSNQPQHF.

The V gene is TRBV6-1, the J gene TRBJ2-3; perhaps TRBD2 as D (6 bases). V lost 7 bases and J 2 bases, leaving 16 bases between the germline ends. Germline V gene data show CDR1 as MNHNS and CDR2 as SASEGT. The CDR3 is made up of 15 amino acids. This CDR3 reads CASTPPGGFTDTQYF. DNA of the CDR3: TGTGCCAGCACCCCACCTGGGGGGTTCACAGATACGCAGTATTTT.

The V and J genes are TRBV27 and TRBJ1-1; 7 bases agree with TRBD1. This CDR3 contains 13 residues. The germline gives CDR1 MNHEY, CDR2 SMNVEV (reference sequence). Trimming at V came to 6 bases and at J to 4 bases, leaving 5 bases not matched to a gene. The CDR3 reads CASSPGQTTEAFF. In DNA form, the CDR3 reads TGTGCCAGCAGCCCGGGACAGACCACTGAAGCTTTCTTT.

The chain has TRBV7-3 and TRBJ2-2; 8 nucleotides line up with TRBD1. J was trimmed by 3 bases and V by 1 base; bases with no gene match: 4. Germline CDR1 SGHTA, CDR2 FQGTGA. CDR3 length: 16 residues. The DNA of the CDR3 is TGTGCCAGCAGCTTAAACAGGGGGGATTACACCGGGGAGCTGTTTTTT. Translated: CASSLNRGDYTGELFF. Filled out from reference TRBV7-3 and TRBJ2-2, the complete variable domain reads GAGVSQTPSNKVTEKGKYVELRCDPISGHTALYWYRQSLGQGPEFLIYFQGTGAADDSGLPNDRFFAVRPEGSVSTLKIQRTERGDSAVYLCASSLNRGDYTGELFFGEGSRLTVL.

The chain has TRBV18 and TRBJ1-4, with a possible D match to TRBD1 (5 bases). CDR1 KGHSH and CDR2 LQKENI come from the germline V gene. The CDR3 length is 16 residues. V was trimmed by 2 bases and J by 3 bases, leaving 13 bases between them. The CDR3 here is CASSPTGGSPNEKLFF. CDR3 bases: TGTGCCAGCTCACCAACTGGGGGGTCTCCTAATGAAAAACTGTTTTTT.

The CDR3 DNA sequence: TGTGCCAGCAGCTTAGTTCGGGGTCGGAACACTGAAGCTTTCTTT. It specifies CASSLVRGRNTEAFF. This rearrangement joins TRBV7-2 to TRBJ1-1; D unresolved. In germline, CDR1 is SGHTA, CDR2 FQGNSA. This CDR3 contains 15 residues. Deletions cut 1 base from V and 1 base from J, with 10 bases between. The full variable domain, rest sourced from reference TRBV7-2 and TRBJ1-1, is GAGVSQSPSNKVTEKGKDVELRCDPISGHTALYWYRQSLGQGLEFLIYFQGNSAPDKSGLPSDRFSAERTGGSVSTLTIQRTQQEDSAVYLCASSLVRGRNTEAFFGQGTRLTVV.

This sequence joins TRBV4-3 and TRBJ2-1; 7 nucleotides align to TRBD2. Per germline, CDR1 LGHNA and CDR2 YSLEER. The J segment lost 0 bases and the V segment lost 4 bases, leaving 3 bases of the junction unmatched. CDR3 size: 15 residues. CDR3 DNA sequence: TGCGCCAGCAGCCGCAGCGGGGCCTCCTACAATGAGCAGTTCTTC. Its translation: CASSRSGASYNEQFF.

The V gene is TRBV2, the J gene TRBJ1-2, with a possible D match to TRBD1 (6 bases). In germline, CDR1 is SNHLY, CDR2 FYNNEI. This CDR3 is 14 amino acids long. V was trimmed by 8 bases and J by 6 bases, leaving 19 bases between them. The CDR3 sequence is CASGIIQGRDGYTF. CDR3 nucleotide sequence: TGTGCCAGCGGTATTATACAGGGCAGGGATGGCTACACCTTC. Complete variable domain (other parts from reference TRBV2 and TRBJ1-2): EPEVTQTPSHQVTQMGQEVILRCVPISNHLYFYWYRQILGQKVEFLVSFYNNEISEKSEIFDDQFSVERPDGSNFTLKIRSTKLEDSAMYFCASGIIQGRDGYTFGSGTRLTVV.

This clone came up a few times. V gene TRBV6-1 combines with J gene TRBJ2-7, with D uncertain. Germline V gives CDR1 MNHNS, CDR2 SASEGT. This CDR3 is 14 amino acids long. V lost 3 bases, J lost 0 bases, and 9 bases lay in between. The CDR3 DNA reads as TGTGCCAGCAGTGATAGCTTAAACTCCTACGAGCAGTACTTC. Its translation is CASSDSLNSYEQYF.

This clone was found a few times. This chain connects TRBV7-9 to TRBJ2-3, with D possibly TRBD2 on 6 matching bases. V was trimmed by 4 bases and J by 7 bases, leaving 9 bases between them. Germline V gene lookup returns CDR1 SEHNR and CDR2 FQNEAQ (reference sequence). The CDR3 loop spans 12 amino acids. The CDR3 bases are TGTGCCAGCAGCTCAGGGAGGAATACGCAGTATTTT. It is translated as CASSSGRNTQYF.

This rearrangement joins TRBV2 to TRBJ1-3; D unclear. V was shortened by 6 bases and J by 4 bases, with 10 bases between the two germline ends. Germline V gene lookup returns CDR1 SNHLY and CDR2 FYNNEI. The CDR3 consists of 13 residues. The CDR3, as DNA: TGTGCCAGCAGGCGGGCAGAAGGAAACACCATATATTTT. It translates to CASRRAEGNTIYF.

V is TRBV7-9 and J is TRBJ1-5, with D maybe TRBD1 (6 bases). The CDR3 runs to 19 residues. V dropped 4 bases and J dropped 0 bases, with 22 bases sitting between them. Germline V lookup: CDR1 SEHNR, CDR2 FQNEAQ (reference sequence). The CDR3 sequence is CASSSSTHRDTYSNQPQHF. The CDR3 nucleotides read TGTGCCAGCAGCTCCTCCACCCACCGGGACACCTATAGCAATCAGCCCCAGCATTTT.

This clone was detected only a few times. The genes are TRBV2 and TRBJ1-4; a weak D match, TRBD1 (5 bases). V lost 0 bases and J 4 bases, leaving 9 bases between the germline ends. CDR1 is SNHLY and CDR2 is FYNNEI in the germline V gene. The CDR3 is 15 amino acids. As DNA, the CDR3 is TGTGCCAGCAGTGAAGCGGGGCGGTTTAATGAAAAACTGTTTTTT. Its translation is CASSEAGRFNEKLFF.

The chain employs TRBV15 and TRBJ2-2; 8 bases are a match to TRBD1. The CDR3 spans 17 residues. CDR1 LNHNV and CDR2 YYDKDF come from the germline V gene (reference sequence). Germline trimming cut 3 bases from V and 10 bases from J; bases unmatched to any gene: 16. CDR3 coding DNA: TGTGCCACCAGCAGCCCCTTCGACAGGGGAAATTTGGAGGAGCTGTTTTTT. It is translated as CATSSPFDRGNLEELFF. Drawing the rest from reference TRBV15 and TRBJ2-2, the complete variable domain is DAMVIQNPRYQVTQFGKPVTLSCSQTLNHNVMYWYQQKSSQAPKLLFHYYDKDFNNEADTPDNFQSRRPNTSFCFLDIRSPGLGDTAMYLCATSSPFDRGNLEELFFGEGSRLTVL.

The chain is built from TRBV4-2 and TRBJ2-5, with D possibly TRBD2 on 7 matching bases. The last part of the DNA fits TRBJ2-7 better; the J call may be wrong. The V gene's germline CDR1 is LGHNA and CDR2 YNFKEQ. The CDR3 covers 14 residues. Here the CDR3 DNA reads TGTGCCAGCAGCCATGGGGGGGCTCTCTACGAGCAGTACTTC. Amino acids: CASSHGGALYEQYF.

CDR3 loop: CAGTSGRAIKETQYF. Written as DNA, the CDR3 is TGTGCCGGGACTAGCGGGAGGGCCATAAAAGAGACCCAGTACTTC. This rearrangement joins TRBV12-2 to TRBJ2-5; the D call TRBD2 from the table was never checked on the DNA. TRBV12-2 has pseudogene status. The CDR3 runs 15 residues.

The chain carries TRBV7-9 and TRBJ1-1; weak D call: TRBD1 (6 bases). Germline CDR1 reads SEHNR; CDR2 reads FQNEAQ (reference sequence). Trimming took 1 base from V and 0 from J, leaving 9 bases between them. This CDR3 region has 15 residues. The CDR3, as DNA: TGTGCCAGCAGCTTAGAAGGGACAATGAACACTGAAGCTTTCTTT. Protein sequence: CASSLEGTMNTEAFF.

This chain links TRBV6-5 with TRBJ1-1, with D perhaps matching TRBD1 (5 bases). CDR1 and CDR2 from the germline V gene are MNHEY and SVGAGI. With 5 bases removed from V and 8 bases from J, the gap between germline ends came to 15 bases. This CDR3 comprises 13 residues. DNA for the CDR3: TGTGCCAGCAGTGAAGGGGAGGTGAGAGAAGCTTTCTTT. Residues: CASSEGEVREAFF.

J is TRBJ1-1 and V is TRBV4-3; D not certain. V gave up 1 base and J gave up 1 base, with 13 bases separating them. In germline, CDR1 is LGHNA, CDR2 YSLEER. The CDR3 runs to 16 residues. The CDR3 loop is CASSQGSPRGNTEAFF. CDR3 in DNA: TGCGCCAGCAGCCAAGGAAGTCCACGGGGGAACACTGAAGCTTTCTTT.

As DNA, the CDR3 is TGCGCCAGCAGGACCGGACAGGACAGCGGGGAGCTGTTTTTT. This codes for CASRTGQDSGELFF. This chain connects TRBV10-1 to TRBJ2-2, with 7 bases that match TRBD1. V dropped 6 bases and J dropped 7; count of bases not matched to a gene: 8. The length of the CDR3 is 14 residues. Germline CDR1 and CDR2: WNHNN and SYGVQD (reference sequence).

This rearrangement joins TRBV19 to TRBJ1-2, with 8 bases matching TRBD1. The length of the CDR3 is 15 residues. Trimming cost V 4 bases and J 4 bases; bases outside gene matches: 8. CDR1 LNHDA and CDR2 SQIVND come from the germline V gene (reference sequence). Written as DNA, the CDR3 is TGTGCCAGTAGTACGGGACAGGCGAACAGCTATGGCTACACCTTC. Its translation is CASSTGQANSYGYTF.